A selection of T cell receptor beta chains follows, all from one sample in a study of PD-L1 blockade in urothelial cancer. The repertoire was sequenced with immunoSEQ multiplex PCR; TCRdb's copy has only in-frame clones and lacks some. The table has about 39,000 clones, about nine tenths seen once. The source was PBMCs, collected around atezolizumab (anti-PD-L1) treatment. These receptors all stem from a woman aged 55-75 years with urothelial cancer. CDR3s include the opening cysteine and the closing phenylalanine or tryptophan. The order of the fields is D gene, V gene, clone size, J gene, CDR3 protein, CDR3 DNA. A D gene is named only where the DNA matches it firmly. Clone size is given for some rows only: seen once, a few or many times, or a class if the clone is expanded.

D gene: -
V gene: TRBV29-1
clone size: -
J gene: TRBJ2-1
CDR3 protein: CSVAGGLDEQFF
CDR3 DNA: TGCAGCGTTGCCGGGGGATTAGATGAGCAGTTCTTC

D gene: -
V gene: TRBV5-1
clone size: -
J gene: TRBJ2-1
CDR3 protein: CASSLAIRETGNEQFF
CDR3 DNA: TGCGCCAGCAGCTTGGCCATAAGGGAAACAGGCAATGAGCAGTTCTTC

D gene: TRBD2
V gene: TRBV7-3
clone size: -
J gene: TRBJ2-1
CDR3 protein: CASSLVLAGVSNEQFF
CDR3 DNA: TGTGCCAGCAGCTTAGTACTAGCGGGAGTCAGTAATGAGCAGTTCTTC

D gene: -
V gene: TRBV7-6
clone size: few
J gene: TRBJ1-5
CDR3 protein: CASSLHRGSGGNQPQHF
CDR3 DNA: TGTGCCAGCAGCTTACATCGGGGGTCGGGCGGCAATCAGCCCCAGCATTTT

D gene: TRBD1
V gene: TRBV4-2
clone size: -
J gene: TRBJ2-2
CDR3 protein: CASSQKGAISANTGELFF
CDR3 DNA: TGTGCCAGCAGCCAAAAGGGGGCTATCAGTGCGAACACCGGGGAGCTGTTTTTT

D gene: -
V gene: TRBV28
clone size: -
J gene: TRBJ1-2
CDR3 protein: CASNARGRNGYTF
CDR3 DNA: TGTGCCAGCAACGCTCGGGGGAGGAATGGCTACACCTTC

D gene: -
V gene: TRBV19
clone size: -
J gene: TRBJ2-7
CDR3 protein: CASSIPAREQYF
CDR3 DNA: TGTGCCAGTAGCATCCCCGCGCGGGAGCAGTACTTC

D gene: -
V gene: TRBV2
clone size: few
J gene: TRBJ1-1
CDR3 protein: CASTLGGTEAFF
CDR3 DNA: TGTGCCAGCACGTTAGGGGGCACTGAAGCTTTCTTT

D gene: TRBD1
V gene: TRBV2
clone size: once
J gene: TRBJ2-5
CDR3 protein: CASSGRTGYGETQYF
CDR3 DNA: TGTGCCAGCAGTGGCCGGACAGGGTACGGGGAGACCCAGTACTTC

D gene: TRBD1
V gene: TRBV14
clone size: -
J gene: TRBJ1-2
CDR3 protein: CASSQEFPGDRAPSGNYGYTF
CDR3 DNA: TGTGCCAGCAGCCAAGAATTCCCCGGCGACAGGGCCCCCTCAGGGAACTATGGCTACACCTTC

D gene: TRBD2
V gene: TRBV7-8
clone size: -
J gene: TRBJ2-1
CDR3 protein: CASSPLTSGRYNEQFF
CDR3 DNA: TGTGCCAGCAGCCCCCTGACTAGCGGGAGATACAATGAGCAGTTCTTC

D gene: -
V gene: TRBV20-1
clone size: -
J gene: TRBJ2-1
CDR3 protein: CSASKRVQFF
CDR3 DNA: TGCAGTGCTTCTAAGCGGGTTCAGTTCTTC

D gene: TRBD1
V gene: TRBV19
clone size: -
J gene: TRBJ1-1
CDR3 protein: CASSIWATGGTEAFF
CDR3 DNA: TGTGCCAGTAGTATCTGGGCGACAGGGGGCACTGAAGCTTTCTTT

D gene: TRBD1
V gene: TRBV7-2
clone size: -
J gene: TRBJ1-1
CDR3 protein: CASSLRQGLAFF
CDR3 DNA: TGTGCCAGCAGCCTCCGACAGGGTCTAGCTTTCTTT

D gene: TRBD1
V gene: TRBV5-8
clone size: -
J gene: TRBJ1-1
CDR3 protein: CASSLVQGARTEAFF
CDR3 DNA: TGTGCCAGCAGCTTGGTACAGGGGGCTCGAACTGAAGCTTTCTTT

D gene: TRBD1
V gene: TRBV11-2
clone size: -
J gene: TRBJ2-2
CDR3 protein: CASSFRTGALKTGELFF
CDR3 DNA: TGTGCCAGCAGCTTCCGGACAGGGGCCTTGAAGACCGGGGAGCTGTTTTTT

D gene: TRBD1
V gene: TRBV7-2
clone size: once
J gene: TRBJ1-1
CDR3 protein: CASSTRQGANTEAFF
CDR3 DNA: TGTGCCAGCAGCACCCGACAGGGAGCGAACACTGAAGCTTTCTTT

D gene: -
V gene: TRBV6-1
clone size: once
J gene: TRBJ1-1
CDR3 protein: CASRERFEAFF
CDR3 DNA: TGTGCCAGCAGAGAACGTTTTGAAGCTTTCTTT

D gene: -
V gene: TRBV11-2
clone size: once
J gene: TRBJ2-7
CDR3 protein: CASSSGWGFEQYF
CDR3 DNA: TGTGCCAGCAGCTCTGGGTGGGGCTTCGAGCAGTACTTC

D gene: -
V gene: TRBV9
clone size: few
J gene: TRBJ2-7
CDR3 protein: CASSEGSGSDEQYF
CDR3 DNA: TGTGCCAGCAGCGAGGGCAGCGGATCCGACGAGCAGTACTTC